What follows are 3 T cell receptor beta chains derived from one specimen sequenced in a study of cytomegalovirus exposure and HLA in healthy donors. The PCR made use of 60 Vbeta and 13 Jbeta primers. The protocol was immunoSEQ multiplex PCR, while the TCRdb copy is restricted to in-frame clones and leaves out a portion. The repertoire has 100,000 to 150,000 clones, approximately 72% of them found once; the top ten carry about 7.9%. Specimen: PBMCs. All receptors come from a woman aged 40 to 55 in good health and CMV-seropositive.

The chain couples TRBV2 to TRBJ2-5, with TRBD1 as a possible D gene (6 bases). V was shortened by 4 bases and J by 4 bases, with 13 bases between the two germline ends. Germline V lookup: CDR1 SNHLY, CDR2 FYNNEI. The CDR3 totals 14 residues. The CDR3: CASSAARRGETQYF. CDR3 sequence (DNA): TGTGCCAGCAGTGCGGCCCGCAGGGGAGAGACCCAGTACTTC.

This clone was recorded once. J is TRBJ1-6 and V is TRBV6-5; D perhaps matches TRBD1 (5 bases). Germline V lookup: CDR1 MNHEY, CDR2 SVGAGI. V shed 6 bases and J shed 9 bases, with 18 bases lying between them. The CDR3 contains 15 residues. The CDR3: CASRVGGGHSSPLHF. CDR3 coding DNA: TGTGCCAGCAGAGTCGGGGGAGGTCATAGTTCACCCCTCCACTTT.

This chain links TRBV5-5 with TRBJ2-7; D remains ambiguous. V was trimmed by 4 bases and J by 2 bases, leaving 16 bases between them. The CDR3 has 15 amino acids. The germline CDR1 and CDR2 sequences are SGHKS and YYEKEE (reference sequence). The chain's CDR3 is CASSQGESPTYEQYF. The CDR3 bases are TGTGCCAGCAGCCAAGGAGAATCGCCAACCTACGAGCAGTACTTC. Based on the CDR3 plus reference TRBV5-5 and TRBJ2-7, the full variable domain is DAGVTQSPTHLIKTRGQQVTLRCSPISGHKSVSWYQQVLGQGPQFIFQYYEKEERGRGNFPDRFSARQFPNYSSELNVNALLLGDSALYLCASSQGESPTYEQYFGPGTRLTVT.